Listed below are T cell receptor beta chains from one sample, sequenced in a study of OX40 agonist ivuxolimab in advanced cancers. Generated by immunoSEQ multiplex PCR, the TCRdb table keeps only in-frame clones and is missing some. Here the sample spans 65,000 to 85,000 clones, just over 90% being singletons. Material: CD4+ or CD8+ T cells sorted from blood, obtained in a trial of the OX40 agonist ivuxolimab. The receptors originated from an adult with an advanced solid tumor such as melanoma, head and neck, liver or kidney cancer. CDR3s leave out the opening cysteine and the closing phenylalanine or tryptophan.

V gene: TRBV4-1; CDR3 length: 13; J gene: TRBJ2-1; CDR3 protein: ASSQDGSSYNEQF
V gene: TRBV19; CDR3 length: 10; J gene: .; CDR3 protein: ASSPDSYEQY
V gene: TRBV7-9; CDR3 length: 12; J gene: TRBJ1-5; CDR3 protein: ASSLPDSNQPQH
V gene: TRBV6-5; CDR3 length: 14; J gene: TRBJ1-1; CDR3 protein: ASSYSTGAFDTEAF
V gene: TRBV9; CDR3 length: 13; J gene: TRBJ1-2; CDR3 protein: ASSVVLDAGDGYT
V gene: TRBV6-6; CDR3 length: 13; J gene: TRBJ2-7; CDR3 protein: ASSPRADSPYEQY
V gene: TRBV29-1; CDR3 length: 11; J gene: TRBJ2-7; CDR3 protein: SAGDGRAYEQY
V gene: TRBV11-2; CDR3 length: 12; J gene: TRBJ2-7; CDR3 protein: ASSLGQGPYEQY
V gene: TRBV9; CDR3 length: 18; J gene: TRBJ2-3; CDR3 protein: ASSVVSLPLGGSNTDTQY
V gene: TRBV9; CDR3 length: 9; J gene: TRBJ1-2; CDR3 protein: ASQGEGGYT
V gene: TRBV13; CDR3 length: 14; J gene: TRBJ2-1; CDR3 protein: ASSSASGSSYNEQF
V gene: TRBV4-3; CDR3 length: 13; J gene: TRBJ2-7; CDR3 protein: ASSQDNGLALEQY
V gene: TRBV2; CDR3 length: 9; J gene: TRBJ2-7; CDR3 protein: ASSGSYEQY
V gene: TRBV29-1; CDR3 length: 10; J gene: TRBJ2-2; CDR3 protein: STYQGPGELF
V gene: TRBV7-9; CDR3 length: 13; J gene: TRBJ2-1; CDR3 protein: ASSPALGRYNEQF
V gene: TRBV5-6; CDR3 length: 15; J gene: TRBJ2-1; CDR3 protein: ASSYGLAGAGFDEQF
V gene: TRBV10-2; CDR3 length: 13; J gene: TRBJ1-5; CDR3 protein: ASRAGVYSNQPQH
V gene: TRBV11-3; CDR3 length: 13; J gene: TRBJ2-3; CDR3 protein: ASSPAGGGQDTQY
V gene: TRBV6-6; CDR3 length: 12; J gene: TRBJ2-7; CDR3 protein: ASSYSNVQYEQY
V gene: TRBV5-1; CDR3 length: 19; J gene: TRBJ2-3; CDR3 protein: ASGPESGGFGGGPNSDTQY
V gene: TRBV29-1; CDR3 length: 11; J gene: TRBJ2-5; CDR3 protein: SVRDYRMETQY
V gene: TRBV9; CDR3 length: 14; J gene: TRBJ2-1; CDR3 protein: ASSVYGTASYNEQF
V gene: TRBV27; CDR3 length: 11; J gene: TRBJ2-3; CDR3 protein: ASSLSSVDTQY
V gene: TRBV19; CDR3 length: 13; J gene: TRBJ2-7; CDR3 protein: ASSTGPNIGYEQY
V gene: TRBV27; CDR3 length: 13; J gene: TRBJ2-1; CDR3 protein: ASSPGTGGRNEQF
V gene: TRBV4-1; CDR3 length: 12; J gene: TRBJ1-1; CDR3 protein: ASSQVRRNTEAF
V gene: TRBV4-1; CDR3 length: 15; J gene: TRBJ2-3; CDR3 protein: ASSPPAGRKSTDTQY
V gene: TRBV6-5; CDR3 length: 12; J gene: TRBJ1-1; CDR3 protein: ASSRTNLNTEAF
V gene: TRBV30; CDR3 length: 14; J gene: TRBJ1-1; CDR3 protein: AWRDRDQGSNTEAF
V gene: TRBV5-6; CDR3 length: 11; J gene: TRBJ2-3; CDR3 protein: ASSFGTTDTQY
V gene: TRBV9; CDR3 length: 14; J gene: TRBJ2-5; CDR3 protein: ASSVATGGRSETQY
V gene: TRBV27; CDR3 length: 14; J gene: TRBJ2-2; CDR3 protein: ASSLLGASGTGELF
V gene: TRBV9; CDR3 length: 13; J gene: TRBJ2-5; CDR3 protein: ASSAGTGGEETQY
V gene: TRBV7-2; CDR3 length: 11; J gene: TRBJ1-2; CDR3 protein: ASTSTGLGGYT
V gene: TRBV5-1; CDR3 length: 10; J gene: TRBJ1-2; CDR3 protein: ASSARMGGYT
V gene: TRBV9; CDR3 length: 15; J gene: TRBJ2-7; CDR3 protein: ASSVEAGGQGNYEQY
V gene: TRBV5-1; CDR3 length: 12; J gene: TRBJ2-4; CDR3 protein: ASSLWGATDIQY
V gene: TRBV6-4; CDR3 length: 18; J gene: TRBJ1-2; CDR3 protein: ASTLKGVLRLLSTLYGYT
V gene: TRBV27; CDR3 length: 13; J gene: TRBJ2-3; CDR3 protein: ASSPWGTGEDTQY
V gene: TRBV19; CDR3 length: 13; J gene: TRBJ1-3; CDR3 protein: ASSGGGNSGNTIY
V gene: TRBV11-2; CDR3 length: 15; J gene: TRBJ2-7; CDR3 protein: ASAHSAGTSGDYEQY
V gene: TRBV11-2; CDR3 length: 11; J gene: TRBJ2-7; CDR3 protein: ASSLASAPEQY
V gene: TRBV9; CDR3 length: 12; J gene: TRBJ1-1; CDR3 protein: ASSVVSWDSEAF
V gene: TRBV6-6; CDR3 length: 12; J gene: TRBJ1-1; CDR3 protein: ASALRPAGTEAF
V gene: TRBV4-1; CDR3 length: 13; J gene: TRBJ2-7; CDR3 protein: ASSPLTGNPYEQY
V gene: TRBV4-3; CDR3 length: 16; J gene: TRBJ2-2; CDR3 protein: ASSQDIVRGENTGELF
V gene: TRBV27; CDR3 length: 12; J gene: TRBJ1-5; CDR3 protein: ASSPNGGRQPQH
V gene: TRBV4-3; CDR3 length: 14; J gene: TRBJ1-3; CDR3 protein: ASSQDQGAPGNTIY
V gene: TRBV4-1; CDR3 length: 12; J gene: TRBJ2-7; CDR3 protein: ASSHSGLHYEQY
V gene: TRBV5-8; CDR3 length: 18; J gene: TRBJ2-3; CDR3 protein: ASSSRASGGETPSTDTQY
V gene: TRBV7-2; CDR3 length: 14; J gene: TRBJ2-3; CDR3 protein: ASSLAPSGGADTQY
V gene: TRBV9; CDR3 length: 12; J gene: TRBJ2-1; CDR3 protein: ASSGGDRAYEQF
V gene: TRBV28; CDR3 length: 10; J gene: TRBJ2-1; CDR3 protein: ASSPNYNEQF
V gene: TRBV4-3; CDR3 length: 12; J gene: TRBJ2-7; CDR3 protein: ASSQDLGGYEQY
V gene: TRBV13; CDR3 length: 12; J gene: TRBJ1-1; CDR3 protein: ASSLGQTNTEAF
V gene: TRBV25-1; CDR3 length: 11; J gene: TRBJ1-2; CDR3 protein: ASSDPDKLNLT
V gene: TRBV25-1; CDR3 length: 13; J gene: TRBJ2-3; CDR3 protein: ASSEIQGEADTQY
V gene: TRBV28; CDR3 length: 11; J gene: TRBJ1-1; CDR3 protein: ATTQGDYTEAF
V gene: TRBV5-6; CDR3 length: 12; J gene: TRBJ2-7; CDR3 protein: ASSLGRLYYEQY
V gene: TRBV5-6; CDR3 length: 12; J gene: TRBJ2-1; CDR3 protein: ASSSGLGIYEQF